The TCR beta chain described here comes from a study of OX40 agonist ivuxolimab in advanced cancers. Germline V gene sequence: CDR1 LNHNV, CDR2 YYDKDF (reference sequence). The CDR3 sequence is 18 residues long. Trimming cost V 5 bases and J 5 bases; bases outside gene matches: 9. This clone came up a few times. The repertoire was sequenced with immunoSEQ multiplex PCR; TCRdb's copy has only in-frame clones and lacks some. The data hold 65,000 or so clones, with around four fifths observed a single time. The chain carries TRBV15 and TRBJ2-2, with 15 nucleotides matching TRBD2. Sequencing was performed on CD4+ or CD8+ T cells sorted from blood, taken in a trial of the OX40 agonist ivuxolimab. This clonotype was sampled from an adult with an advanced solid tumor such as melanoma, head and neck, liver or kidney cancer. The CDR3 nucleotides are TGTGCCACCAGCTCCCGGACTAGCGGGAGGGTGCGGACCGGGGAGCTGTTTTTT. Translated, it gives CATSSRTSGRVRTGELFF.